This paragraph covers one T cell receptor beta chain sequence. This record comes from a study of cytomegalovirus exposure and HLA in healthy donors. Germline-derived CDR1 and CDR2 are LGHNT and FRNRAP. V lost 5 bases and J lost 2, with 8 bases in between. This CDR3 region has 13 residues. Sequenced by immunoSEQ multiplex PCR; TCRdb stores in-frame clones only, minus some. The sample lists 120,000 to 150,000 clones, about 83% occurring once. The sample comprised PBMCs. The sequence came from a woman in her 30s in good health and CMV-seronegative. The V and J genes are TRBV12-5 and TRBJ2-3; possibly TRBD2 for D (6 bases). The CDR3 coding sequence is TGTGCTAGTGGTCCGGGGGACACAGATACGCAGTATTTT. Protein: CASGPGDTDTQYF.